The rows below give T cell receptor beta chains drawn from one sample of a study of blood T cell repertoires in COVID-19. Profiling relied on immunoSEQ multiplex PCR, and the TCRdb table lists in-frame clones only, not all of them. The sample carries fewer than 250,000 clones, 85% recorded once. The sequenced material came from peripheral blood. These receptors were taken from a woman aged 60 to 75 with active or convalescent COVID-19. Each CDR3 is given with its conserved first and last residue. A D gene is named only where the DNA matches it firmly. Clone size is given for some rows only: seen once, a few or many times, or a class if the clone is expanded.

J | D | size | V | CDR3 | DNA
TRBJ1-5 | NA | NA | TRBV24-1 | CATSDGQSNQPQHF | TGTGCCACCAGTGATGGGCAGAGCAATCAGCCCCAGCATTTT
TRBJ2-6 | TRBD1 | NA | TRBV5-6 | CASSPRQGAFSGANVLTF | TGTGCCAGCAGCCCCAGACAGGGGGCATTTTCTGGGGCCAACGTCCTGACTTTC
TRBJ2-7 | NA | NA | TRBV29-1 | CSVEYRVKPYEQYF | TGCAGCGTTGAATACAGGGTCAAACCCTACGAGCAGTACTTC
TRBJ1-2 | TRBD1 | NA | TRBV6-1 | CASSERQGARALRGYTF | TGTGCCAGCAGTGAAAGACAGGGGGCTAGGGCATTGCGGGGCTACACCTTC
TRBJ1-1 | NA | NA | TRBV27 | CASSLSRNTEAFF | TGTGCCAGCAGTTTATCCAGGAACACTGAAGCTTTCTTT
TRBJ2-3 | NA | NA | TRBV7-2 | CASSLVGQVQTDTQYF | TGTGCCAGCAGCTTAGTGGGGCAGGTCCAAACAGATACGCAGTATTTT
TRBJ1-4 | NA | NA | TRBV29-1 | CSVAGFSNEKLFF | TGCAGCGTTGCAGGGTTTTCTAATGAAAAACTGTTTTTT
TRBJ2-1 | NA | few | TRBV2 | CASSVRFEQFF | TGTGCCAGCAGTGTGCGGTTTGAGCAGTTCTTC
TRBJ2-7 | NA | few | TRBV5-1 | CASSSGRVSYEQYF | TGCGCCAGCAGCTCAGGCAGGGTGTCCTACGAGCAGTACTTC
TRBJ1-5 | NA | NA | TRBV12-5 | CASGLVVGGYGNQPQHF | TGTGCTAGTGGTTTGGTTGTAGGGGGATATGGCAATCAGCCCCAGCATTTT
TRBJ1-5 | NA | NA | TRBV27 | CASRLYRDQPQHF | TGTGCCAGCAGACTATACAGGGATCAGCCCCAGCATTTT
TRBJ2-3 | NA | NA | TRBV5-6 | CASSQSTDTQYF | TGTGCCAGCAGCCAGAGCACAGATACGCAGTATTTT
TRBJ2-1 | TRBD2 | NA | TRBV9 | CASSARGGLAGEGSYNEQFF | TGTGCCAGCAGCGCGAGGGGGGGACTAGCGGGAGAAGGCTCCTACAATGAGCAGTTCTTC
TRBJ2-1 | TRBD2 | NA | TRBV7-3 | CASSPLAGVPSSYNEQFF | TGTGCCAGCAGCCCACTAGCGGGAGTACCCTCTTCCTACAATGAGCAGTTCTTC
TRBJ2-3 | TRBD1 | NA | TRBV11-2 | CASSTSRNRGRADTQYF | TGTGCCAGCAGCACCTCCCGCAACAGGGGGCGGGCAGATACGCAGTATTTT
TRBJ2-7 | TRBD2 | NA | TRBV7-8 | CASSARWAGVEQYF | TGTGCCAGCAGCGCCCGATGGGCGGGAGTTGAGCAGTACTTC
TRBJ1-5 | NA | NA | TRBV6-1 | CASSEGQGFVVHQPQHF | TGTGCCAGCAGTGAAGGGCAGGGGTTCGTTGTCCATCAGCCCCAGCATTTT
TRBJ2-7 | NA | NA | TRBV12-5 | CASGPLPYEQYF | TGTGCTAGTGGTCCCCTCCCCTACGAGCAGTACTTC